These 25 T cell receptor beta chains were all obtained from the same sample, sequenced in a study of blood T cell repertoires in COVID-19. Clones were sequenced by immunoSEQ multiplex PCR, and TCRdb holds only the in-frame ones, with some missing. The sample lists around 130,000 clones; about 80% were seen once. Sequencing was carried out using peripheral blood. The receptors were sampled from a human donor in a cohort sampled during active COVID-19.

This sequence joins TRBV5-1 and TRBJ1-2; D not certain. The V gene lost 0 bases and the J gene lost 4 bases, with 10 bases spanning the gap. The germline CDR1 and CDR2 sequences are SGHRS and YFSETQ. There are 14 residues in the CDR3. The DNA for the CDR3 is TGCGCCAGCAGCTTGGGGGCAGCCCCCTATGGCTACACCTTC. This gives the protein CASSLGAAPYGYTF.

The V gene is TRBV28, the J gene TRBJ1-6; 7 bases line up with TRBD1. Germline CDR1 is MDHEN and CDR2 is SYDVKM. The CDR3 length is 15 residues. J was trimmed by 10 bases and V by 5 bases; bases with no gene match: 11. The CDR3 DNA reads TGTGCCAGCAGTCCTTCGACAGGGCTAGGGTCACCCCTCCACTTT. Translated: CASSPSTGLGSPLHF.

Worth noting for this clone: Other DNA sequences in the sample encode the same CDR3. CDR3 loop: CASSDRYEQYF. In DNA, the CDR3 is TGTGCCAGCAGCGACAGGTACGAGCAGTACTTC. The J gene is TRBJ2-7, the V gene TRBV7-2, with D possibly TRBD1 on 6 matching bases. The V and J ends lost 5 bases and 4 bases respectively, with 6 bases between them. Germline V CDR1 and CDR2: SGHTA, FQGNSA. The CDR3 has 11 amino acids.

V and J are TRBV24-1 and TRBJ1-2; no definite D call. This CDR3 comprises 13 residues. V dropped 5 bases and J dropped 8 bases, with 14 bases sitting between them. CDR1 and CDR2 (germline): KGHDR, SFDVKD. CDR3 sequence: CATSAEFGGGYTF. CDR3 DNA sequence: TGTGCCACCAGTGCCGAATTCGGCGGAGGCTACACCTTC.

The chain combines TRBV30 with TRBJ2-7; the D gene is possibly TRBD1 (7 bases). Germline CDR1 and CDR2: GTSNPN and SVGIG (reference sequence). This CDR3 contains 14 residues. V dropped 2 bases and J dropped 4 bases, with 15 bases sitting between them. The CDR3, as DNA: TGTGCCTGGAGTTTGGGCAGGGGGGATTACGAGCAGTACTTC. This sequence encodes CAWSLGRGDYEQYF. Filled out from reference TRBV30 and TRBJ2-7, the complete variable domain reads SQTIHQWPATLVQPVGSPLSLECTVEGTSNPNLYWYRQAAGRGLQLLFYSVGIGQISSEVPQNLSASRPQDRQFILSSKKLLLSDSGFYLCAWSLGRGDYEQYFGPGTRLTVT.

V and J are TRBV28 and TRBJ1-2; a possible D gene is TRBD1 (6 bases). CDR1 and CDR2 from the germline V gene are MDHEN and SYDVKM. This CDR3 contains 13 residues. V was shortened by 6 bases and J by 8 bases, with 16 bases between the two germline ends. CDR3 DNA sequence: TGTGCCAGCAGGTCTCAGGGGTCTGGGGGCTACACCTTC. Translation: CASRSQGSGGYTF.

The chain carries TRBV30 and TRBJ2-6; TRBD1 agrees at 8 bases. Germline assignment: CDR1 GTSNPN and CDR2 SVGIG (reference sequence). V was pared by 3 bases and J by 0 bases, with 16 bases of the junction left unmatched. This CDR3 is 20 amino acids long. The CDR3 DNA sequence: TGTGCCTGGAGAAGTGACTTCTACAGGACAGGGTTCTCTGGGGCCAACGTCCTGACTTTC. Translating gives CAWRSDFYRTGFSGANVLTF.

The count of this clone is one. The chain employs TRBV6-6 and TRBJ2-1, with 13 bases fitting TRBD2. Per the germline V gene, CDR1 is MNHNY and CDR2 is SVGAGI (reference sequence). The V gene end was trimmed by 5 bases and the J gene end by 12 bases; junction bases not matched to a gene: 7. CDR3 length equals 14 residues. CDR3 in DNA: TGTGCCAGCAGTAGGACTAGCGGGGGCGGCGGGCAGTTCTTC. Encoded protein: CASSRTSGGGGQFF.

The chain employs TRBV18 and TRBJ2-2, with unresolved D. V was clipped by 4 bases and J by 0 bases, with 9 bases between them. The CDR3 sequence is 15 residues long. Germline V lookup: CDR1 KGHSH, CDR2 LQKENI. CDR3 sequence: CASSQVRSNTGELFF. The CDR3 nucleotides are TGTGCCAGCTCACAAGTCAGGTCGAACACCGGGGAGCTGTTTTTT.

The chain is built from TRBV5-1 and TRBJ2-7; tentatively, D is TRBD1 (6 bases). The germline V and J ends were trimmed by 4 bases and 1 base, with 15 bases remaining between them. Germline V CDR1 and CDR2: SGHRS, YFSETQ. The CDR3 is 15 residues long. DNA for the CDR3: TGCGCCAGCAGCCCGGACAGCCCGCTATCCTACGAGCAGTACTTC. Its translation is CASSPDSPLSYEQYF.

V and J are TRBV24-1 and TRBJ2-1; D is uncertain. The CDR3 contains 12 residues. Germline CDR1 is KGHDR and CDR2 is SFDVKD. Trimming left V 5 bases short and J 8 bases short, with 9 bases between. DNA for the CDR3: TGTGCCACCAGTGGCACAGTCTATGAGCAGTTCTTC. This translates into CATSGTVYEQFF.

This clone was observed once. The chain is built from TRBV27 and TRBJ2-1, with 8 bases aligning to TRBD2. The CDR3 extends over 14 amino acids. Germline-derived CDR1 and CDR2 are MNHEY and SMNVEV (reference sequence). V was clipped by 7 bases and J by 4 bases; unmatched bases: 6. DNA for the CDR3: TGTGCCAGCACCCGAACTAGCGGATACAATGAGCAGTTCTTC. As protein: CASTRTSGYNEQFF.

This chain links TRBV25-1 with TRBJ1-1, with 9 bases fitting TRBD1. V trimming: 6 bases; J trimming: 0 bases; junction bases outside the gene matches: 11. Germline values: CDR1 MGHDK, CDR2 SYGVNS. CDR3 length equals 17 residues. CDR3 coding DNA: TGTGCCAGCAGCCTAGATACAGGGGGCAACATGAACACTGAAGCTTTCTTT. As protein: CASSLDTGGNMNTEAFF.

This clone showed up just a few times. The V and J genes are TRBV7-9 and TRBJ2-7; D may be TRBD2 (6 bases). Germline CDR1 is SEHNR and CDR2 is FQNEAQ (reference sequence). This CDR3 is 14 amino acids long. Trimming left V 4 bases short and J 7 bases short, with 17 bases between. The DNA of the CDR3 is TGTGCCAGCAGCTCCTGGGACTTGGGGGAAGAGCAGTACTTC. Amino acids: CASSSWDLGEEQYF.

The DNA for the CDR3 is TGTGCCAGCAGTTTACTTTGGAGGGGTTCTTCTGGGGCCAACGTCCTGACTTTC. Its translation: CASSLLWRGSSGANVLTF. The chain couples TRBV28 to TRBJ2-6; weak D call: TRBD2 (6 bases). This CDR3 region has 18 residues. CDR1 is MDHEN and CDR2 is SYDVKM in the germline V gene. The ends were cut back, 2 bases at V and 1 base at J, with 15 bases in the middle.

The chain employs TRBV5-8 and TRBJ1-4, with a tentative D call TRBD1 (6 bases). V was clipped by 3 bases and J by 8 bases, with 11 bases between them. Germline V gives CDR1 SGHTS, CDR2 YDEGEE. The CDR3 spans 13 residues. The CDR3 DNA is TGTGCCAGCAGCTCCTACAGGGACGAAAAACTGTTTTTT. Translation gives CASSSYRDEKLFF.

The CDR3 nucleotides read TGCGCCAGCAGCTCGACTAGCGGGGTTCAATCCGGGGAGCTGTTTTTT. Protein sequence: CASSSTSGVQSGELFF. The chain recombines TRBV5-1 with TRBJ2-2; 11 bases match TRBD2. The length of the CDR3 is 16 residues. CDR1 is SGHRS, CDR2 YFSETQ, per germline. V trimming: 3 bases; J trimming: 6 bases; junction bases outside the gene matches: 7.

CDR3: CASRGGQLLNSPLHF. The CDR3, as DNA: TGTGCCAGCAGGGGCGGACAGCTACTCAATTCACCCCTCCACTTT. The chain links TRBV6-6 to TRBJ1-6, with a tentative D call TRBD1 (6 bases). V gave up 6 bases and J gave up 7 bases, with 16 bases separating them. The CDR3 loop spans 15 amino acids. Looked up from germline, CDR1 is MNHNY and CDR2 is SVGAGI (reference sequence).

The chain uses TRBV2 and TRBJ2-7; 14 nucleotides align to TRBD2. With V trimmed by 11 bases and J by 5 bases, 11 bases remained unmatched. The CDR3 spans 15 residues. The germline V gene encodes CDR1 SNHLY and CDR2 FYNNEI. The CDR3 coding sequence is TGTGCCGGAGACGCTGGACTAGCGGGGGGACACGAGCAGTACTTC. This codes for CAGDAGLAGGHEQYF. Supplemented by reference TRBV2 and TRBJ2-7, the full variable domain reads EPEVTQTPSHQVTQMGQEVILRCVPISNHLYFYWYRQILGQKVEFLVSFYNNEISEKSEIFDDQFSVERPDGSNFTLKIRSTKLEDSAMYFCAGDAGLAGGHEQYFGPGTRLTVT.

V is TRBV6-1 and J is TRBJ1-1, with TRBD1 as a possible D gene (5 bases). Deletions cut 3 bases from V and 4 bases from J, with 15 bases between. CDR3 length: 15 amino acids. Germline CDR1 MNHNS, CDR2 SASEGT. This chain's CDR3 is CASSESGRGSTEAFF. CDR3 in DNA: TGTGCCAGCAGTGAGTCGGGGCGGGGATCCACTGAAGCTTTCTTT.

CDR3 in DNA: TGTGCCATCGCAACCCCGGGACTAGCGGCAGAGCAGTTCTTC. Protein sequence: CAIATPGLAAEQFF. V usage is TRBV10-3 and J usage is TRBJ2-1; 11 bases agree with TRBD2. V shed 8 bases and J 10 bases; nucleotides not matched to a gene: 10. The CDR3 is made up of 14 amino acids. CDR1 is ENHRY, CDR2 SYGVKD, per germline.

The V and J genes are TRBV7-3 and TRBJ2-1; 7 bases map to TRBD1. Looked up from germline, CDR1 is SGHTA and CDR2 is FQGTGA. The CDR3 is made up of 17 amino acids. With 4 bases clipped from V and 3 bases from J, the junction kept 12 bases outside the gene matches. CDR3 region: CASSSRPDRANYNEQFF. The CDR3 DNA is TGTGCCAGCAGCTCACGACCTGACAGGGCGAACTACAATGAGCAGTTCTTC.

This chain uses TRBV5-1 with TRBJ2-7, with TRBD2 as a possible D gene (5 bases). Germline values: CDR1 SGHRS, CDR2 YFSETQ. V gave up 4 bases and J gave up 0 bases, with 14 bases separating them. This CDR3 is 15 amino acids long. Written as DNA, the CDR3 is TGCGCCAGCAGCGGAGGACGGTTGCTCTCCTACGAGCAGTACTTC. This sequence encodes CASSGGRLLSYEQYF.

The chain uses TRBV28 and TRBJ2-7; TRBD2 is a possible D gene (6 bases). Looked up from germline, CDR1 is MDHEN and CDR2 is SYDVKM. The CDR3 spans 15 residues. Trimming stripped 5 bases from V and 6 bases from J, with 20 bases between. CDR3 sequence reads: CASSRRVFGRGEQYF. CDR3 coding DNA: TGTGCCAGCAGTCGAAGGGTATTCGGGCGGGGCGAGCAGTACTTC.

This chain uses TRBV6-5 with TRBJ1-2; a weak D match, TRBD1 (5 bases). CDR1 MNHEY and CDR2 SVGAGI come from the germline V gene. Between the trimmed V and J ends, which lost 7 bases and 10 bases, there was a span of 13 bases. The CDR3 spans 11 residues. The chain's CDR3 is CASTRASNYTF. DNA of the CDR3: TGTGCCAGCACCAGGGCTTCAAACTACACCTTC.